What follows describes a single TCR beta chain. This entry is derived from a study of T cell changes during pregnancy in multiple sclerosis. TCRdb keeps only in-frame clones here, not all; method: immunoSEQ multiplex PCR. In the table there are roughly 80,000 clones, 93% of which are singletons. The germline V gene encodes CDR1 SGHVS and CDR2 FQNEAQ. Deletions cut 3 bases from V and 6 bases from J, with 11 bases between. The CDR3 covers 14 residues. This TCR was sampled from a female donor in good health, enrolled as a control in a pregnancy study. Sequencing was performed on peripheral blood, taken after pregnancy. The rearrangement joins TRBV7-8 to TRBJ2-2; TRBD1 might be the D (5 bases). The CDR3 DNA is TGTGCCAGCAGCTTTGGCAGGGCGCCCGGGGAGCTGTTTTTT. Encoded protein: CASSFGRAPGELFF.